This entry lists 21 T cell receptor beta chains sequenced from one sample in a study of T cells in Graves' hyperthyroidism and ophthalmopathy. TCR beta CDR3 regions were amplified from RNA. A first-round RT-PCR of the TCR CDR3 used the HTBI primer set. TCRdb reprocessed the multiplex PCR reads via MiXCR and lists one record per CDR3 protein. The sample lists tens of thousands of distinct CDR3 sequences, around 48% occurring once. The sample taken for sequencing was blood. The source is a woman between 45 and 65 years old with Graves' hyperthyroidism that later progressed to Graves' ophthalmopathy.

CDR3 nucleotides: TGTGCCAGCAGTTCACACCGACAGGGGAACACTGAAGCTTTCTTT. Translated, it gives CASSSHRQGNTEAFF. J is TRBJ1-1 and V is TRBV6-5, with 7 bases matching TRBD1. The trim removed 4 bases at V and 1 base at J, leaving 6 bases unmatched. The CDR3 is 15 amino acids. The V gene's germline CDR1 is MNHEY and CDR2 SVGAGI.

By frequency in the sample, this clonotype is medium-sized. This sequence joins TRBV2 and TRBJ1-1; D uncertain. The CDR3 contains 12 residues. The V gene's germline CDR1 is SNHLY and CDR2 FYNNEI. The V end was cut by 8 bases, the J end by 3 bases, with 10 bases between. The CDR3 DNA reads TGTGCCAGCGTAATCCTTTACACTGAAGCTTTCTTT. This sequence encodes CASVILYTEAFF.

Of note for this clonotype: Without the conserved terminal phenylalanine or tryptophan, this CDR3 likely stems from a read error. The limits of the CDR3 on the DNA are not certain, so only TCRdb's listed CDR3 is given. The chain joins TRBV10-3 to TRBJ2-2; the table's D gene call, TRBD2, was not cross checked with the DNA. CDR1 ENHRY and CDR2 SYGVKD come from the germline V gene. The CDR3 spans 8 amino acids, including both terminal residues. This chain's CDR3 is CAISTGLA.

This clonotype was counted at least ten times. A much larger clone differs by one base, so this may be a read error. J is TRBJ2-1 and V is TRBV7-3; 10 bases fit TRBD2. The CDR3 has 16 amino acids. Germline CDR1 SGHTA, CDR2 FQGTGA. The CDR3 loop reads CASSLASGSSHNEQFF. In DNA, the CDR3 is TGTGCCAGCAGCTTAGCTAGCGGGAGCTCCCACAATGAGCAGTTCTTC.

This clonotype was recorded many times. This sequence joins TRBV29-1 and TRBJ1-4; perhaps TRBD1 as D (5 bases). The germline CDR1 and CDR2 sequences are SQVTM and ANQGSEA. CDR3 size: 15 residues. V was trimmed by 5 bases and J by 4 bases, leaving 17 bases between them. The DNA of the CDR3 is TGCAGCGTTTCGGGGGGTTCAGGATATAATGAAAAACTGTTTTTT. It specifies CSVSGGSGYNEKLFF.

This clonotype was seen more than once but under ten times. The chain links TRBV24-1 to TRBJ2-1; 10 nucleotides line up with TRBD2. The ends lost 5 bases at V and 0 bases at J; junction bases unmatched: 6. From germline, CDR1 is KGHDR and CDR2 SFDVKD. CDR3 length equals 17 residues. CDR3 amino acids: CATSGTSGESSYNEQFF. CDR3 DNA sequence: TGTGCCACCAGTGGTACTAGCGGGGAGAGCTCCTACAATGAGCAGTTCTTC.

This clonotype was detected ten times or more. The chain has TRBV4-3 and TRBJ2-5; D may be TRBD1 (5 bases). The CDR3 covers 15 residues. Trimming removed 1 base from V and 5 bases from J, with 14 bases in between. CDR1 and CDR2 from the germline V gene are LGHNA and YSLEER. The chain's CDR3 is CASSQGTSNSETQYF. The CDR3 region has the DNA TGCGCCAGCAGCCAAGGGACATCCAACTCGGAGACCCAGTACTTC.

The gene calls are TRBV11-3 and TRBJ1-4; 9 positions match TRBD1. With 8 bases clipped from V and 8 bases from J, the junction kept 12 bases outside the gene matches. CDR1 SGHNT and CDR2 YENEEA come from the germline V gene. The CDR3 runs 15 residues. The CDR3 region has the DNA TGTGCCAGCCAGGTGGGGACAGGGATGTACGAAAAACTGTTTTTT. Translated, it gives CASQVGTGMYEKLFF.

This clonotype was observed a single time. The CDR3 here is CSAREGRNYGYTF. CDR3 nucleotides: TGCAGTGCTAGAGAGGGGCGCAACTATGGCTACACCTTC. The chain uses TRBV20-1 and TRBJ1-2; D is possibly TRBD1 (5 bases). Germline V gene data show CDR1 as DFQATT and CDR2 as SNEGSKA (reference sequence). V lost 0 bases to trimming and J lost 2 bases, with 7 bases between them. CDR3 length: 13 residues.

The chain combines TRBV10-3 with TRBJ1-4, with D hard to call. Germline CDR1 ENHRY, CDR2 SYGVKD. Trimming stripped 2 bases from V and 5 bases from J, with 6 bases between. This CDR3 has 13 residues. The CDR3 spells CAISETLNEKLFF. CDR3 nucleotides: TGTGCCATCAGTGAGACTTTAAATGAAAAACTGTTTTTT.

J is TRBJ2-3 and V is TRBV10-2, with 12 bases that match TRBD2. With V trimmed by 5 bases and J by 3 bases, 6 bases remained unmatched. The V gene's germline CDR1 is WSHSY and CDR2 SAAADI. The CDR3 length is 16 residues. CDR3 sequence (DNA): TGCGCCAGCAGTCCCGAGACTAGCGGGAGTACAGATACGCAGTATTTT. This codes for CASSPETSGSTDTQYF.

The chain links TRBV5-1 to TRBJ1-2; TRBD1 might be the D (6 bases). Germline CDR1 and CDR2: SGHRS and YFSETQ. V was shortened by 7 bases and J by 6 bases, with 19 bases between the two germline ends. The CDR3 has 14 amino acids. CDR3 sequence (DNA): TGCGCCAGCGGGGACTCATGGGGGGCGCATGGCTACACCTTC. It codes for CASGDSWGAHGYTF.

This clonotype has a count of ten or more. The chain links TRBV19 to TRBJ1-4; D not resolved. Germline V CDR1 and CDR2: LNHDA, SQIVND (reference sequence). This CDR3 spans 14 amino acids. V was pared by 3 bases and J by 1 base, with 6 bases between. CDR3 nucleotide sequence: TGTGCCAGTAGTATCGGAGGAACTAATGAAAAACTGTTTTTT. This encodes CASSIGGTNEKLFF. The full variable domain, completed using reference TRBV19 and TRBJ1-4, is DGGITQSPKYLFRKEGQNVTLSCEQNLNHDAMYWYRQDPGQGLRLIYYSQIVNDFQKGDIAEGYSVSREKKESFPLTVTSAQKNPTAFYLCASSIGGTNEKLFFGSGTQLSVL.

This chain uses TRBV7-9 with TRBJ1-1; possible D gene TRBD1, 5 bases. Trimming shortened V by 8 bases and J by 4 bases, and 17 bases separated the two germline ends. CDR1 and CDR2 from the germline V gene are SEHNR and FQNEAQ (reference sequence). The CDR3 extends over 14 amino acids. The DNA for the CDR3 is TGTGCCAGCCCCTCCTCCGGGGGGAGCACTGAAGCTTTCTTT. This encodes CASPSSGGSTEAFF.

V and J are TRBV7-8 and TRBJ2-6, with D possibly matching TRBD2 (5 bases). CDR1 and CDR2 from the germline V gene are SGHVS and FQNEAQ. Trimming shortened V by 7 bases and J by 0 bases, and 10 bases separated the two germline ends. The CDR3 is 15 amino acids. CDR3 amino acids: CASIKGSSGANVLTF. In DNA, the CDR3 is TGTGCCAGCATCAAAGGGAGCTCTGGGGCCAACGTCCTGACTTTC.

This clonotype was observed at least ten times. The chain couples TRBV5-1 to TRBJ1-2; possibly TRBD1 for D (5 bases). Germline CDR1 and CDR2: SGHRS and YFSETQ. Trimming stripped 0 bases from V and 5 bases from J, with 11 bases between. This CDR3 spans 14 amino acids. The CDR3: CASSLGQQEYGYTF. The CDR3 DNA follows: TGCGCCAGCAGCTTGGGACAGCAGGAATATGGCTACACCTTC.

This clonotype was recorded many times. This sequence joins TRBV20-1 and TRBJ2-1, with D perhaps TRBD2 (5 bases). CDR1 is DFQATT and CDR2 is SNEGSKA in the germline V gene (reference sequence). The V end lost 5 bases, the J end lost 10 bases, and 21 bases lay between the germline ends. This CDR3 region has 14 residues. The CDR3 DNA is TGCAGTGCTCTAGAGAGGAGGACCCTTACCGAGCAGTTCTTC. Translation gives CSALERRTLTEQFF.

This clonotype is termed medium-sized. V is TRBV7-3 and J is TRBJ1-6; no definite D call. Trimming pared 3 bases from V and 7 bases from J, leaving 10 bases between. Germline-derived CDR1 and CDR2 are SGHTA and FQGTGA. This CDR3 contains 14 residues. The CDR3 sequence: CASSFSGRNSPLHF. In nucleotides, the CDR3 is TGTGCCAGCAGCTTCTCCGGAAGGAATTCACCCCTCCACTTT.

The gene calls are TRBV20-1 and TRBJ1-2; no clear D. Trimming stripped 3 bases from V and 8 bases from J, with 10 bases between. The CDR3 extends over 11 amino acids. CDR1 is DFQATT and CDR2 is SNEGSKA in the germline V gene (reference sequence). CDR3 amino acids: CSASLGGGYTF. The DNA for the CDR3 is TGCAGTGCTAGTTTAGGAGGGGGCTACACCTTC.

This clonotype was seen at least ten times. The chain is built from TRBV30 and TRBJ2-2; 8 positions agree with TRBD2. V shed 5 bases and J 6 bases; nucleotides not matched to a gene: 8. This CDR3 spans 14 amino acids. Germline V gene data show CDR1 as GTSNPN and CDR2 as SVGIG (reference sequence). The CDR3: CAWSGGEWSGELFF. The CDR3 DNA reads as TGTGCCTGGTCCGGGGGGGAATGGTCCGGGGAGCTGTTTTTT.

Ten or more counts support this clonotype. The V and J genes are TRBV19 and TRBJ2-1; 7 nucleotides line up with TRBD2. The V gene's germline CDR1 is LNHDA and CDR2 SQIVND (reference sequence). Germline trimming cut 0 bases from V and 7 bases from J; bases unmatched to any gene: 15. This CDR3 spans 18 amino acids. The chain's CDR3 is CASSIDPSREKDHNEQFF. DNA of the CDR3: TGTGCCAGTAGTATAGATCCCTCGCGGGAGAAGGATCATAATGAGCAGTTCTTC.